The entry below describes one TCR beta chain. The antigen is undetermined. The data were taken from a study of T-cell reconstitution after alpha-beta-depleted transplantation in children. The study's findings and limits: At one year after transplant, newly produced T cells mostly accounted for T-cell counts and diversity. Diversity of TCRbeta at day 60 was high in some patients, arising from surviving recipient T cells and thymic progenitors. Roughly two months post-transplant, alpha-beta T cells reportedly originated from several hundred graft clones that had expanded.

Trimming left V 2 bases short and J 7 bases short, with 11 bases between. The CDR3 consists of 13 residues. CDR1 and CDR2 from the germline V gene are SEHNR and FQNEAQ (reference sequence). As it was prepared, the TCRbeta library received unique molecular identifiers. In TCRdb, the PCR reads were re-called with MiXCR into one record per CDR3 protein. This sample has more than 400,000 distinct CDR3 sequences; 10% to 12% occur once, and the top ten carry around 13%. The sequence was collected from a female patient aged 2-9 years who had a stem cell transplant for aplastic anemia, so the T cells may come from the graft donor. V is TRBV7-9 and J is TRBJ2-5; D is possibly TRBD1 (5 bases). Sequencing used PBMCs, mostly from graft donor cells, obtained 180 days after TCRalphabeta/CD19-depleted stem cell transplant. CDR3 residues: CASSLLGEGTQYF. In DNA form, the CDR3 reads TGTGCCAGCAGCTTATTAGGGGAAGGGACCCAGTACTTC. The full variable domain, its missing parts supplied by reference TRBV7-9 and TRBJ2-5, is DTGVSQNPRHKITKRGQNVTFRCDPISEHNRLYWYRQTLGQGPEFLTYFQNEAQLEKSRLLSDRFSAERPKGSFSTLEIQRTEQGDSAMYLCASSLLGEGTQYFGPGTRLLVL.